One and the same sample provided the 31 T cell receptor beta chains below, sequenced in a study of T cells in Graves' hyperthyroidism and ophthalmopathy. Amplification of TCR beta CDR3 regions was performed using RNA transcripts as template. The HTBI set primed first-round TCR CDR3 RT-PCR. TCRdb analysed the multiplex PCR reads with MiXCR anew, one entry per CDR3 protein. The sample has about 560,000 distinct CDR3 sequences, around 14% seen once. What was sequenced was blood. The source is a woman aged 25 to 39 with Graves' hyperthyroidism.

This clonotype has ten or more counts. The gene calls are TRBV2 and TRBJ2-7; D unresolved. The CDR3 has 15 amino acids. V dropped 5 bases and J dropped 0 bases, with 14 bases sitting between them. Germline CDR1 reads SNHLY; CDR2 reads FYNNEI. This CDR3 is CASSRASTPSYEQYF. In nucleotides, the CDR3 is TGTGCCAGCAGTAGGGCCTCGACACCCTCCTACGAGCAGTACTTC.

This clonotype was seen repeatedly, ten times or more. V and J are TRBV6-1 and TRBJ2-2, with 8 bases lining up with TRBD2. Germline CDR1 is MNHNS and CDR2 is SASEGT. Trimming took 8 bases from V and 3 from J; bases not matched to a gene: 8. The CDR3 runs 15 residues. CDR3 coding DNA: TGTGCCAGCGGGAGCGGGAGTAAGGACACCGGGGAGCTGTTTTTT. This gives the protein CASGSGSKDTGELFF.

This clonotype has ten or more counts. This sequence joins TRBV28 and TRBJ2-7; 9 bases map to TRBD2. CDR3 length: 16 amino acids. The germline gives CDR1 MDHEN, CDR2 SYDVKM. V dropped 5 bases and J dropped 2; count of bases not matched to a gene: 10. The CDR3 region is CASSPTGTSYTYEQYF. CDR3 in DNA: TGTGCCAGCAGTCCTACCGGGACTAGCTATACCTACGAGCAGTACTTC. Variable domain in full (rest from reference TRBV28 and TRBJ2-7): DVKVTQSSRYLVKRTGEKVFLECVQDMDHENMFWYRQDPGLGLRLIYFSYDVKMKEKGDIPEGYSVSREKKERFSLILESASTNQTSMYLCASSPTGTSYTYEQYFGPGTRLTVT.

This clonotype was picked up a small number of times. CDR3 loop: CASMDVGRWNIQYF. As DNA, the CDR3 is TGTGCCAGCATGGATGTCGGGAGGTGGAACATTCAGTACTTC. The rearrangement links TRBV6-1 to TRBJ2-4; TRBD2 matches at 7 bases. Trimming removed 7 bases from V and 7 bases from J; junction bases left unmatched: 10. Germline values: CDR1 MNHNS, CDR2 SASEGT. The CDR3 length is 14 residues.

The V call is TRBV7-9, the J call TRBJ1-5; TRBD1 agrees at 7 bases. The CDR3 totals 14 residues. Germline V gene lookup returns CDR1 SEHNR and CDR2 FQNEAQ (reference sequence). Losses at the gene ends were 2 bases for V and 4 bases for J; bases not matched to a gene: 2. The DNA of the CDR3 is TGTGCCAGCAGCTTATGGGACAGTAATCAGCCCCAGCATTTT. Translated, it gives CASSLWDSNQPQHF.

This clonotype has just a few counts. Relative to the germline gene, one junction end is altered; a read error may explain this. This chain uses TRBV27 with TRBJ2-7, with 8 bases aligning to TRBD2. Germline CDR1 and CDR2: MNHEY and SMNVEV (reference sequence). This CDR3 comprises 14 residues. The CDR3 bases are TGTGCCAGCAGTTTGGGTAGCGGGGCCTACGAGCGGTACTTC. Amino acids: CASSLGSGAYERYF.

This clonotype was observed at least ten times. The chain has TRBV5-1 and TRBJ2-7, with 7 bases identical to TRBD1. Germline V lookup: CDR1 SGHRS, CDR2 YFSETQ. CDR3 length: 13 residues. V dropped 4 bases and J dropped 2; count of bases not matched to a gene: 3. CDR3 DNA sequence: TGCGCCAGCAGCGCCGACAGGGCCTACGAGCAGTACTTC. This translates into CASSADRAYEQYF.

The rearrangement joins TRBV30 to TRBJ2-3; possibly TRBD2 for D (6 bases). The CDR3 extends over 16 amino acids. Germline assignment: CDR1 GTSNPN and CDR2 SVGIG (reference sequence). V shed 2 bases and J shed 1 base, with 16 bases lying between them. CDR3 sequence: CAWSTTGASGTDTQYF. CDR3 coding DNA: TGTGCCTGGAGTACGACCGGGGCTAGCGGCACAGATACGCAGTATTTT.

This clonotype appeared many times. The rearrangement joins TRBV29-1 to TRBJ2-7; maybe TRBD1 (5 bases). Trimming left V 4 bases short and J 4 bases short, with 14 bases between. The CDR3 length is 13 residues. Germline CDR1 SQVTM, CDR2 ANQGSEA. The CDR3 loop is CSVASGHVYEQYF. The CDR3 DNA reads as TGCAGCGTTGCCTCCGGACACGTTTACGAGCAGTACTTC.

The sample holds a few counts of this clonotype. The chain combines TRBV27 with TRBJ1-5; D ambiguous. Germline V gene lookup returns CDR1 MNHEY and CDR2 SMNVEV (reference sequence). This CDR3 spans 13 amino acids. The V end was cut by 0 bases, the J end by 4 bases, with 4 bases between. In nucleotides, the CDR3 is TGTGCCAGCAGTTTATCGTGGAATCAGCCCCAGCATTTT. Translation gives CASSLSWNQPQHF.

This clonotype has at least ten counts. The CDR3 region is CSATGEGSSYEQYF. CDR3 nucleotide sequence: TGCAGTGCCACAGGGGAGGGAAGCTCCTACGAGCAGTACTTC. The chain uses TRBV20-1 and TRBJ2-7; the D call may be TRBD1 or TRBD2 (7 bases each). Germline CDR1 DFQATT, CDR2 SNEGSKA (reference sequence). This CDR3 is built from 14 residues. Trimming left V 6 bases short and J 0 bases short, with 15 bases between.

The CDR3 bases are TGTGCCATCAGCCGAGGTGCGCAGCCCCAGCATTTT. This sequence encodes CAISRGAQPQHF. J is TRBJ1-5 and V is TRBV10-3; no definite D call. Trimming shortened V by 6 bases and J by 7 bases, and 10 bases separated the two germline ends. Looked up from germline, CDR1 is ENHRY and CDR2 is SYGVKD. This CDR3 spans 12 amino acids.

The genes are TRBV18 and TRBJ1-5; a weak D match, TRBD1 (5 bases). This CDR3 contains 16 residues. Per germline, CDR1 KGHSH and CDR2 LQKENI. With 2 bases removed from V and 0 bases from J, the gap between germline ends came to 11 bases. The CDR3 bases are TGTGCCAGCTCACCAGAGGGAGGGGTTAGCAATCAGCCCCAGCATTTT. It encodes CASSPEGGVSNQPQHF. The full variable domain, its missing parts supplied by reference TRBV18 and TRBJ1-5, is NAGVMQNPRHLVRRRGQEARLRCSPMKGHSHVYWYRQLPEEGLKFMVYLQKENIIDESGMPKERFSAEFPKEGPSILRIQQVVRGDSAAYFCASSPEGGVSNQPQHFGDGTRLSIL.

This clonotype came up a few times. V and J are TRBV19 and TRBJ2-1; 10 nucleotides align to TRBD2. The CDR3 contains 17 residues. The germline V gene encodes CDR1 LNHDA and CDR2 SQIVND (reference sequence). V lost 5 bases, J lost 3 bases, and 10 bases stayed unmatched. The CDR3 DNA reads as TGTGCCAGTAGTCAAAGTTCCGGGACTAGCGTCTACAATGAGCAGTTCTTC. Translation gives CASSQSSGTSVYNEQFF.

This sequence joins TRBV9 and TRBJ2-3; D gene unclear. Germline loops: CDR1 SGDLS, CDR2 YYNGEE. There are 20 residues in the CDR3. Trimming shortened V by 4 bases and J by 0 bases, and 27 bases separated the two germline ends. This CDR3 is CASSTSRLSPRGASTDTQYF. In DNA, the CDR3 is TGTGCCAGCAGCACATCCCGACTCTCCCCCCGTGGAGCTAGCACAGATACGCAGTATTTT. The full variable domain, in which reference TRBV9 and TRBJ2-3 provide the parts outside the CDR3, is DSGVTQTPKHLITATGQRVTLRCSPRSGDLSVYWYQQSLDQGLQFLIQYYNGEERAKGNILERFSAQQFPDLHSELNLSSLELGDSALYFCASSTSRLSPRGASTDTQYFGPGTRLTVL.

This clonotype appeared a few times. The chain recombines TRBV20-1 with TRBJ2-3, with 9 bases identical to TRBD2. CDR3 length: 14 residues. V shed 6 bases, J shed 4 bases, and the junction held 8 bases outside the gene matches. Germline V gene lookup returns CDR1 DFQATT and CDR2 SNEGSKA (reference sequence). CDR3 amino acids: CSATYSGRPDTQYF. The CDR3 coding sequence is TGCAGTGCCACTTACAGCGGGAGGCCAGATACGCAGTATTTT.

The table lists this clonotype with a few counts. This chain connects TRBV4-1 to TRBJ2-7; 9 bases line up with TRBD1. The ends lost 0 bases at V and 6 bases at J; junction bases unmatched: 12. The CDR3 length is 17 residues. Germline V gives CDR1 MGHRA, CDR2 YSYEKL. CDR3: CASSQEIPGQGRREQYF. CDR3 bases: TGCGCCAGCAGCCAAGAGATCCCGGGACAGGGTCGCCGCGAGCAGTACTTC.

The rearrangement links TRBV12-3 or TRBV12-4 to TRBJ1-2, with D unclear. There are 14 residues in the CDR3. The ends were cut back, 2 bases at V and 6 bases at J, with 13 bases in the middle. CDR3 DNA: TGTGCCAGCAGTTTAAGGAGGAACTGGAATGGCTACACCTTC. This gives the protein CASSLRRNWNGYTF.

The V call is TRBV19, the J call TRBJ2-1; the D gene is possibly TRBD2 (6 bases). The ends were cut back, 10 bases at V and 4 bases at J, with 14 bases in the middle. CDR1 is LNHDA and CDR2 is SQIVND in the germline V gene (reference sequence). The CDR3 is 13 amino acids. CDR3 DNA sequence: TGTGCCACTGGTCTAGCGAATTACAATGAGCAGTTCTTC. Translated, it gives CATGLANYNEQFF.

This clonotype was picked up many times. The gene calls are TRBV11-2 and TRBJ2-5, with TRBD1 matching 7 bases. Germline CDR1 and CDR2: SGHAT and FQNNGV. Trimming cost V 5 bases and J 2 bases; bases outside gene matches: 8. The CDR3 sequence is 15 residues long. The CDR3 loop is CASSPRQGTQETQYF. As DNA, the CDR3 is TGTGCCAGCAGCCCCCGACAGGGTACGCAAGAGACCCAGTACTTC.

The CDR3 DNA follows: TGCAGTGCTAGTGCAGCAGGGGCTGGCTACACCTTC. It codes for CSASAAGAGYTF. This chain uses TRBV20-1 with TRBJ1-2, with D perhaps matching TRBD1 (6 bases). Trimming stripped 3 bases from V and 7 bases from J, with 12 bases between. The CDR3 runs 12 residues. From germline, CDR1 is DFQATT and CDR2 SNEGSKA (reference sequence).

Note on this clonotype: This may come from a read error, since a much larger clone is one base off. The rearrangement links TRBV27 to TRBJ2-4, with D perhaps TRBD1 or TRBD2 (5 bases each). This CDR3 comprises 16 residues. V lost 8 bases and J 1 base, leaving 18 bases between the germline ends. Germline CDR1 MNHEY, CDR2 SMNVEV (reference sequence). CDR3 residues: CASGPSGDAAKNIQYF. For the CDR3, the DNA is TGTGCCAGCGGTCCCTCTGGGGACGCGGCCAAAAACATTCAGTACTTC.

In its sample, this clonotype was seen many times. The chain couples TRBV6-1 to TRBJ2-7; perhaps TRBD2 as D (6 bases). The germline V gene has CDR1 MNHNS and CDR2 SASEGT. The CDR3 loop spans 17 amino acids. Trimming pared 5 bases from V and 3 bases from J, leaving 23 bases between. DNA for the CDR3: TGTGCCAGCAGTCCGTACTTAGCGGAGAGCGACATCTACGAGCAGTACTTC. Its protein is CASSPYLAESDIYEQYF.

This clonotype was observed at least ten times. The V call is TRBV7-2, the J call TRBJ2-7; the D is unclear. This CDR3 comprises 15 residues. Trimming removed 0 bases at V and 4 bases at J, with 13 bases between. CDR1 and CDR2 from the germline V gene are SGHTA and FQGNSA. In DNA, the CDR3 is TGTGCCAGCAGCTTAGCAGCCGGCCGGCAGTACGAGCAGTACTTC. It yields the protein CASSLAAGRQYEQYF.

This clonotype was seen ten or more times. The chain carries TRBV20-1 and TRBJ2-1, with TRBD1 identical over 9 bases. The germline gives CDR1 DFQATT, CDR2 SNEGSKA (reference sequence). Losses at the gene ends were 6 bases for V and 6 bases for J; bases not matched to a gene: 12. The CDR3 runs to 15 residues. The CDR3, as DNA: TGCAGTGCGCTGCCGGGACAGGGATCCATCAATGAGCAGTTCTTC. The encoded protein is CSALPGQGSINEQFF.

With respect to this clonotype: A read error may be the cause here, since a much bigger clone is one base away. This sequence joins TRBV12-3 or TRBV12-4 and TRBJ2-1, with 10 bases fitting TRBD2. This CDR3 contains 15 residues. The V and J ends lost 4 bases and 9 bases, in that order; junction bases with no gene match: 9. CDR3 protein: CASSYIAGGGGEQFF. The CDR3, as DNA: TGTGCCAGCAGTTACATAGCGGGAGGAGGCGGTGAGCAGTTCTTC.

The sample holds many counts of this clonotype. The chain uses TRBV6-1 and TRBJ2-1; 9 nucleotides align to TRBD2. CDR1 and CDR2 (germline): MNHNS, SASEGT. The V segment lost 6 bases and the J segment 3 bases; nucleotides outside the gene matches: 9. The CDR3 runs 16 residues. As DNA, the CDR3 is TGTGCCAGCAGCCCCGTGGTAGCGGGAGACTACAATGAGCAGTTCTTC. It yields the protein CASSPVVAGDYNEQFF.

V and J are TRBV20-1 and TRBJ1-4; TRBD1 might be the D (6 bases). The CDR3 consists of 14 residues. The V end was cut by 6 bases, the J end by 2 bases, with 13 bases between. Germline V lookup: CDR1 DFQATT, CDR2 SNEGSKA (reference sequence). CDR3 loop: CSAQGGGTNEKLFF. CDR3 bases: TGCAGTGCCCAAGGGGGGGGGACTAATGAAAAACTGTTTTTT.

The sample holds many counts of this clonotype. The rearrangement links TRBV5-1 to TRBJ2-1, with 9 bases identical to TRBD2. This CDR3 has 15 residues. CDR1 and CDR2 from the germline V gene are SGHRS and YFSETQ. The V gene end was trimmed by 4 bases and the J gene end by 0 bases; junction bases not matched to a gene: 2. The CDR3 DNA sequence: TGCGCCAGCAGCCCTAGCGGGAACTCCTACAATGAGCAGTTCTTC. It translates to CASSPSGNSYNEQFF. Together with reference TRBV5-1 and TRBJ2-1, the CDR3 gives the full variable domain: KAGVTQTPRYLIKTRGQQVTLSCSPISGHRSVSWYQQTPGQGLQFLFEYFSETQRNKGNFPGRFSGRQFSNSRSEMNVSTLELGDSALYLCASSPSGNSYNEQFFGPGTRLTVL.

In this sample, this clonotype turned up many times. V usage is TRBV3-1 and J usage is TRBJ1-2, with TRBD1 identical over 7 bases. The CDR3 covers 15 residues. Germline V CDR1 and CDR2: LGHDT, YNNKEL (reference sequence). V dropped 2 bases and J dropped 4; count of bases not matched to a gene: 7. The CDR3 DNA reads as TGTGCCAGCAGCCAACTCGACAGGGAGGCCTATGGCTACACCTTC. This encodes CASSQLDREAYGYTF.

V and J are TRBV4-1 and TRBJ2-5; possibly TRBD2 for D (6 bases). The CDR3 is 18 residues long. Per germline, CDR1 MGHRA and CDR2 YSYEKL. Deletions cut 1 base from V and 5 bases from J, with 23 bases between. CDR3 amino acids: CASSQGAGSGWPPETQYF. In DNA form, the CDR3 reads TGCGCCAGCAGCCAAGGCGCCGGGAGCGGATGGCCCCCCGAGACCCAGTACTTC.